A single sample is the source of the 24 T cell receptor beta chains below, sequenced in a study of T cells expressing NK-cell markers. From its re-call of the 5' RACE reads, TCRdb lists each CDR3 protein once, without DNA. In all, the sample yields around 280,000 distinct CDR3 sequences. The specimen sequenced was blood T cells: a sorted CD56 or NKG2C T cell subset, CD4+ or CD8+ T cells, or bulk PBMC T cells (not recorded which). The receptors derive from a man younger than 35 in good health.

The chain is built from TRBV20-1 and TRBJ2-3; the TRBD2 assignment by TCRdb is unverifiable without DNA. Germline lookup yields CDR1 DFQATT and CDR2 SNEGSKA (reference sequence). The CDR3 consists of 16 residues. The chain's CDR3 is CSARGRLAGATDTQYF.

The gene calls are TRBV7-2 and TRBJ2-5. CDR3 size: 14 residues. Germline CDR1 and CDR2: SGHTA and FQGNSA. The CDR3 spells CASSEGSAKETQYF.

The rearrangement uses TRBV10-3 and TRBJ2-3; absent DNA, TCRdb's TRBD2 call cannot be checked. Germline CDR1 and CDR2: ENHRY and SYGVKD. There are 16 residues in the CDR3. The CDR3 sequence: CAIRGAAGLGTDTQYF.

The chain joins TRBV20-1 to TRBJ1-5. Germline V lookup: CDR1 DFQATT, CDR2 SNEGSKA (reference sequence). CDR3 length: 13 residues. The CDR3 region is CSASKGVWQPQHF.

The gene calls are TRBV5-1 and TRBJ2-5; checking the TCRdb D call of TRBD2 is not possible without DNA. Germline-derived CDR1 and CDR2 are SGHRS and YFSETQ. The CDR3 spans 15 residues. CDR3 in amino acids: CASSRLAGEQETQYF.

The chain employs TRBV12-3 or TRBV12-4 and TRBJ2-2; TCRdb designates TRBD1, a call that cannot be tested without DNA. CDR3 length equals 16 residues. The CDR3 loop reads CASSPNRAENTGELFF.

The chain uses TRBV5-1 and TRBJ1-1; with no DNA, the TCRdb D assignment of TRBD1 cannot be verified. Germline lookup yields CDR1 SGHRS and CDR2 YFSETQ. There are 15 residues in the CDR3. The chain's CDR3 is CASSSGTESNTEAFF.

The chain has TRBV19 and TRBJ2-1; TCRdb reports TRBD1, a call that lacks DNA to check it against. This CDR3 region has 13 residues. CDR1 LNHDA and CDR2 SQIVND come from the germline V gene (reference sequence). The CDR3: CASSTGPYNEQFF.

This chain connects TRBV20-1 to TRBJ2-7; the D gene TCRdb calls, TRBD2, cannot be checked with no DNA. The length of the CDR3 is 17 residues. Germline loops: CDR1 DFQATT, CDR2 SNEGSKA (reference sequence). CDR3 in amino acids: CSARGIPGLAGAEEQYF.

The chain carries TRBV11-1 and TRBJ2-1; TCRdb indicates TRBD2, and absent DNA this call remains unverified. Germline loops: CDR1 SGHAT, CDR2 FQDESV (reference sequence). The CDR3 runs 14 residues. This CDR3 is CASSLRLAGDEQFF.

The rearrangement links TRBV30 to TRBJ2-4; the TCRdb D gene call, TRBD1, has no DNA to confirm it. Germline CDR1 and CDR2: GTSNPN and SVGIG (reference sequence). The CDR3 contains 15 residues. The CDR3 sequence is CAWSGSTGGWNIQYF.

The rearrangement links TRBV29-1 to TRBJ2-3; the D call of TRBD1 rests on TCRdb alone, since no DNA is present to check it. Germline values: CDR1 SQVTM, CDR2 ANQGSEA. CDR3 length: 14 amino acids. CDR3: CSVQDRGRADTQYF.

The V call is TRBV29-1, the J call TRBJ2-1; absent DNA, TCRdb's TRBD2 call cannot be checked. Germline CDR1 is SQVTM and CDR2 is ANQGSEA. The CDR3 spans 14 residues. The CDR3: CSVEDLGTSGEQFF.

V and J are TRBV20-1 and TRBJ2-3; lacking DNA, the TRBD2 call made by TCRdb goes unchecked. The CDR3 is 13 amino acids. Germline lookup yields CDR1 DFQATT and CDR2 SNEGSKA (reference sequence). Here the CDR3 reads CSATSGRADTQYF.

This rearrangement joins TRBV5-6 to TRBJ2-1; TCRdb picks TRBD1, but there is no DNA to check that call. CDR3 length: 18 amino acids. Germline-derived CDR1 and CDR2 are SGHDT and YYEEEE. Here the CDR3 reads CASSSPLGGRVYYNEQFF.

The J gene is TRBJ2-1, the V gene TRBV20-1. This CDR3 is built from 14 residues. CDR1 and CDR2 (germline): DFQATT, SNEGSKA (reference sequence). CDR3 amino acids: CSAQIRVEQAGQFF.

The chain's CDR3 is CASSLGQGELFF. This sequence joins TRBV12-3 or TRBV12-4 and TRBJ2-2. The CDR3 loop spans 12 amino acids.

The genes are TRBV29-1 and TRBJ2-1. The CDR3 is 12 residues long. Germline CDR1 reads SQVTM; CDR2 reads ANQGSEA. CDR3 sequence reads: CSVEQTDNEQFF.

The chain joins TRBV14 to TRBJ1-4. The CDR3 has 16 amino acids. Germline CDR1 reads SGHDN; CDR2 reads FVKESK. CDR3 loop: CASSQGGTHQNEKLFF.

This chain joins TRBV2 and TRBJ2-2. Germline V gene sequence: CDR1 SNHLY, CDR2 FYNNEI. CDR3 length: 14 amino acids. The CDR3 reads CASSVTSDTGELFF.

The V call is TRBV24-1, the J call TRBJ2-3; checking the TCRdb D call of TRBD1 is not possible without DNA. This CDR3 has 15 residues. Per the germline V gene, CDR1 is KGHDR and CDR2 is SFDVKD. The CDR3 reads CATSDLGSGTDTQYF.

This chain connects TRBV12-3 or TRBV12-4 to TRBJ1-2; no DNA is available, so the TRBD1 call from TCRdb remains unchecked. The CDR3 has 13 residues. CDR3 loop: CASSLQGGRGYTF.

The chain is built from TRBV6-2 or TRBV6-3 and TRBJ1-1; TCRdb's assignment of TRBD1 cannot be checked, as there is no DNA. Germline CDR1 reads MNHEY; CDR2 reads SVGEGT. CDR3 length: 14 amino acids. CDR3 residues: CASSYLGDGAEAFF.

The CDR3 region is CATSDGQRTSRDTQYF. The chain carries TRBV24-1 and TRBJ2-3; without DNA, the TCRdb call of TRBD1 cannot be checked. The CDR3 extends over 16 amino acids. Germline V gene sequence: CDR1 KGHDR, CDR2 SFDVKD.